The 26 T cell receptor beta chains below come from one sample, sequenced in a study of spatial heterogeneity in lung cancer. General observations from the study: Expanded intratumoral alpha and beta TCR counts tracked tumor mutation counts.

Their antigens remain unidentified. TCRdb itself ran the 5' RACE reads through MiXCR, one entry per CDR3 protein. The sample shows 17,000 or so distinct CDR3 sequences, about 6.3% of them seen only once. This sample's time point: sample taken at primary tumor resection. This material consisted of lung tumor tissue, taken at surgery. These receptors all come from a male donor with early-stage non-small cell lung cancer.

In this sample, this clonotype is medium-sized (0.01 to 0.1%). This beta chain lies outside the target of a library built for alpha chains; its clone size means little. The gene calls are TRBV6-5 and TRBJ2-3; 11 nucleotides match TRBD1. The CDR3 is made up of 14 amino acids. The trim removed 10 bases at V and 3 bases at J, leaving 6 bases unmatched. The germline CDR1 and CDR2 sequences are MNHEY and SVGAGI. The CDR3: CANSGDRGTDTQYF. The CDR3 region has the DNA TGTGCCAACTCTGGGGACAGGGGGACAGATACGCAGTATTTT.

This clonotype was picked up many times. For a library built for alpha chains, this beta chain is a stray read; little rests on its size. V usage is TRBV4-2 and J usage is TRBJ2-5; D uncertain. This CDR3 contains 13 residues. V shed 2 bases and J shed 2 bases, with 6 bases lying between them. Germline CDR1 is LGHNA and CDR2 is YNFKEQ. The CDR3 region is CASSQKEQETQYF. DNA of the CDR3: TGTGCCAGCAGCCAAAAAGAGCAAGAGACCCAGTACTTC.

The table lists this clonotype with a few counts. Because this beta chain is a stray read in a library intended to capture alpha chains, its abundance should not be given much weight. The chain couples TRBV4-2 to TRBJ2-7, with D hard to call. Germline CDR1 and CDR2: LGHNA and YNFKEQ. CDR3 size: 16 residues. Trimming left V 0 bases short and J 6 bases short, with 18 bases between. This chain's CDR3 is CASSQDSLHVSAEQYF. The CDR3 nucleotides are TGTGCCAGCAGCCAAGATTCCCTCCACGTCTCGGCCGAGCAGTACTTC.

The sample holds a few counts of this clonotype. This beta chain turned up in a library designed for alpha chains; as an off-target read, its abundance says little. CDR3 residues: CASSQDRDSGRETQYF. As DNA, the CDR3 is TGCGCCAGCAGCCAAGATCGTGATAGCGGGCGTGAGACCCAGTACTTC. The chain is built from TRBV4-3 and TRBJ2-5; 7 nucleotides align to TRBD2. CDR1 and CDR2 from the germline V gene are LGHNA and YSLEER. The CDR3 spans 16 residues. Germline trimming cut 0 bases from V and 5 bases from J; bases unmatched to any gene: 9.

This clonotype was detected many times. A library prepared for alpha chains yielded this beta chain as an off-target read; its size is of little meaning. The chain uses TRBV7-9 and TRBJ2-5, with D possibly being TRBD1 (5 bases). Germline lookup yields CDR1 SEHNR and CDR2 FQNEAQ (reference sequence). This CDR3 spans 12 amino acids. V dropped 3 bases and J dropped 4 bases, with 6 bases sitting between them. Here the CDR3 reads CASSFTGETQYF. In DNA, the CDR3 is TGTGCCAGCAGCTTTACAGGAGAGACCCAGTACTTC.

This clonotype appeared many times. This beta chain is an unintended read in a library built for alpha chains; its size means little. Written as DNA, the CDR3 is TGTGCCAGCAGCTTGCCGGGGGCTAGCGGGGACCCCACAGATACGCAGTATTTT. Residues: CASSLPGASGDPTDTQYF. V usage is TRBV5-4 and J usage is TRBJ2-3, with 9 bases aligning to TRBD2. Germline values: CDR1 SGHNT, CDR2 YYREEE (reference sequence). The trim removed 1 base at V and 2 bases at J, leaving 11 bases unmatched. This CDR3 is built from 18 residues.

This clonotype came up many times. This beta chain is a stray sequence in a library constructed for alpha chains; its clone size is not meaningful. V is TRBV2 and J is TRBJ1-5; tentatively, D is TRBD1 (5 bases). V was pared by 3 bases and J by 2 bases, with 8 bases between. The CDR3 consists of 14 residues. The V gene's germline CDR1 is SNHLY and CDR2 FYNNEI. The DNA for the CDR3 is TGTGCCAGCAGTGACTGGGGGGGCAATCAGCCCCAGCATTTT. Amino acids: CASSDWGGNQPQHF.

This clonotype qualifies as medium-sized (0.01 to 0.1%). This beta chain is a stray read from a library made for alpha chains; its abundance is not meaningful. The V and J genes are TRBV10-3 and TRBJ2-1; 7 nucleotides align to TRBD1. This CDR3 comprises 13 residues. Per germline, CDR1 ENHRY and CDR2 SYGVKD. J gave up 7 bases and V 7 bases, and 7 bases lay outside the gene matches. In nucleotides, the CDR3 is TGTGCCATCAAGGGCAGGGGGACGAATGAGCAGTTCTTC. Protein sequence: CAIKGRGTNEQFF.

This clonotype was recorded at least ten times. The library was designed around alpha chains, so this beta chain is a stray read whose abundance carries little weight. The chain recombines TRBV28 with TRBJ1-5; D perhaps matches TRBD1 (6 bases). Deletions cut 3 bases from V and 6 bases from J, with 12 bases between. Looked up from germline, CDR1 is MDHEN and CDR2 is SYDVKM. The CDR3 runs to 14 residues. The CDR3 loop is CASSFPGAGQPQHF. DNA of the CDR3: TGTGCCAGCAGTTTCCCAGGGGCCGGTCAGCCCCAGCATTTT.

About this clonotype: This beta chain is off target for a library built for alpha chains, so its abundance means little. V and J are TRBV9 and TRBJ2-7, with 8 nucleotides matching TRBD1. After removal of 2 bases from V and 3 bases from J, the junction contained 7 bases not matched to a gene. This CDR3 is built from 15 residues. The V gene's germline CDR1 is SGDLS and CDR2 YYNGEE. The chain's CDR3 is CASSVAGTGHYEQYF. The CDR3 DNA follows: TGTGCCAGCAGCGTCGCCGGGACAGGACACTACGAGCAGTACTTC.

This clonotype was observed at least ten times. The library was prepared for alpha chains; this beta chain is a stray read, so its frequency means little. The chain is built from TRBV4-3 and TRBJ1-2; no clear D gene. Trimming took off 2 bases at V and 4 bases at J, with 17 bases between the two ends. Germline assignment: CDR1 LGHNA and CDR2 YSLEER. The CDR3 totals 16 residues. CDR3: CASSQPGTHSFYGYTF. The CDR3 DNA is TGCGCCAGCAGCCAACCGGGCACCCATTCATTCTATGGCTACACCTTC.

There are a few counts of this clonotype. Found in a library prepared for alpha chains, this beta chain is an off-target read, and its abundance has little meaning. V usage is TRBV4-3 and J usage is TRBJ1-3, with 9 positions matching TRBD1. J gave up 2 bases and V 4 bases, and 9 bases lay outside the gene matches. Per the germline V gene, CDR1 is LGHNA and CDR2 is YSLEER. The CDR3 is 17 residues long. CDR3 sequence (DNA): TGCGCCAGCAGCCGACAAGGGACAGGGTGGACTGGAAACACCATATATTTT. This codes for CASSRQGTGWTGNTIYF.

In its sample, this clonotype was seen many times. For a library built for alpha chains, this beta chain is a stray read; little rests on its size. The chain links TRBV12-3 or TRBV12-4 to TRBJ1-1; D not certain. The V gene lost 6 bases and the J gene lost 4 bases, with 12 bases spanning the gap. The CDR3 runs to 13 residues. The CDR3 DNA sequence: TGTGCCAGCAGCGTGGGCCCACTCACTGAAGCTTTCTTT. Its protein is CASSVGPLTEAFF.

At least ten counts were recorded for this clonotype. This beta chain was picked up by a library intended for alpha chains and is off target, so its count carries little meaning. This rearrangement joins TRBV2 to TRBJ2-5, with 9 bases identical to TRBD2. V shed 4 bases and J 4 bases; nucleotides not matched to a gene: 4. The CDR3 is 14 residues long. Germline lookup yields CDR1 SNHLY and CDR2 FYNNEI. The CDR3: CASSVVTSGETQYF. For the CDR3, the DNA is TGTGCCAGCAGTGTGGTGACTAGCGGAGAGACCCAGTACTTC.

To note about this clonotype: This beta chain came through as a stray read in a library set up for alpha chains, and its size says little. The chain is built from TRBV6-5 and TRBJ1-1; a possible D gene is TRBD1 (6 bases). The CDR3 spans 14 residues. V was pared by 6 bases and J by 11 bases, with 22 bases between. CDR1 MNHEY and CDR2 SVGAGI come from the germline V gene. The CDR3 reads CASSQGTTGGKAFF. CDR3 DNA: TGTGCCAGCAGCCAAGGGACAACGGGGGGGAAGGCTTTCTTT.

This clonotype was seen at least ten times. Within a library made for alpha chains, this beta chain is off target, and its count is uninformative. The chain carries TRBV28 and TRBJ2-1; 10 bases line up with TRBD2. The J segment lost 7 bases and the V segment lost 11 bases, leaving 11 bases of the junction unmatched. This CDR3 is built from 14 residues. Germline CDR1 MDHEN, CDR2 SYDVKM. CDR3 DNA: TGTGCCGCACGTGGGGGGACTAGCGCTAATGAGCAGTTCTTC. Protein sequence: CAARGGTSANEQFF.

This clonotype ranks as medium-sized. This beta chain is off target for a library built for alpha chains, so its abundance means little. The V gene is TRBV6-5, the J gene TRBJ2-5; 8 nucleotides match TRBD1. V shed 6 bases and J 0 bases; nucleotides not matched to a gene: 12. This CDR3 contains 17 residues. Germline lookup yields CDR1 MNHEY and CDR2 SVGAGI. Here the CDR3 reads CASRGRRDRRYQETQYF. The CDR3, as DNA: TGTGCCAGCAGAGGACGCCGGGACAGGAGGTACCAAGAGACCCAGTACTTC.

About this clonotype: This beta chain turned up in a library designed for alpha chains; as an off-target read, its abundance says little. The chain carries TRBV7-2 and TRBJ2-3; 12 nucleotides match TRBD2. Germline V gene lookup returns CDR1 SGHTA and CDR2 FQGNSA. The CDR3 extends over 18 amino acids. V lost 0 bases, J lost 2 bases, and 6 bases stayed unmatched. The CDR3 sequence is CASSLARTSGDPTDTQYF. The DNA of the CDR3 is TGTGCCAGCAGCTTAGCGCGGACTAGCGGGGACCCCACAGATACGCAGTATTTT.

This clonotype was seen many times. This beta chain came through as a stray read in a library set up for alpha chains, and its size says little. CDR3 in amino acids: CAISGLGQGNQPQHF. The CDR3 DNA sequence: TGTGCCATCAGCGGGTTGGGGCAGGGGAATCAGCCCCAGCATTTT. This chain links TRBV10-3 with TRBJ1-5, with D tentatively TRBD1 (6 bases). V was cut by 6 bases and J by 4 bases, with 16 bases left in between. The CDR3 extends over 15 amino acids. The germline CDR1 and CDR2 sequences are ENHRY and SYGVKD.

In its sample, this clonotype was seen many times. For a library built for alpha chains, this beta chain is a stray read; little rests on its size. V gene TRBV3-1 combines with J gene TRBJ1-5; D might be TRBD1 (5 bases). Deletions cut 1 base from V and 7 bases from J, with 11 bases between. The CDR3 consists of 14 residues. Germline V gene data show CDR1 as LGHDT and CDR2 as YNNKEL (reference sequence). The CDR3 region has the DNA TGTGCCAGCAGCCAAGGCTCCAGGGAGCAGCCCCAGCATTTT. Its translation: CASSQGSREQPQHF.

Turning to this clonotype: In a library made to pick up alpha chains, this beta chain is a stray read with a size that means little. The V and J genes are TRBV7-2 and TRBJ2-7; possibly TRBD1 for D (6 bases). Germline V lookup: CDR1 SGHTA, CDR2 FQGNSA. The CDR3 sequence is 14 residues long. Trimming left V 3 bases short and J 7 bases short, with 16 bases between. Here the CDR3 reads CASSFELGAGEQYF. For the CDR3, the DNA is TGTGCCAGCAGCTTTGAACTGGGGGCCGGGGAGCAGTACTTC. The whole variable domain, remainder taken from reference TRBV7-2 and TRBJ2-7, is GAGVSQSPSNKVTEKGKDVELRCDPISGHTALYWYRQSLGQGLEFLIYFQGNSAPDKSGLPSDRFSAERTGGSVSTLTIQRTQQEDSAVYLCASSFELGAGEQYFGPGTRLTVT.

This clonotype is medium-sized. Since it is a stray read in a library aimed at alpha chains, this beta chain has a size that is not meaningful. This chain links TRBV7-2 with TRBJ1-6; no reliable D call. Trimming left V 5 bases short and J 5 bases short, with 7 bases between. The CDR3 is made up of 13 amino acids. CDR1 is SGHTA and CDR2 is FQGNSA in the germline V gene. The CDR3 DNA sequence: TGTGCCAGCAGCCGATCCCATAATTCACCCCTCCACTTT. As protein: CASSRSHNSPLHF.

This clonotype occurred many times. For a library built for alpha chains, this beta chain is a stray read; little rests on its size. This chain connects TRBV5-1 to TRBJ1-5, with D perhaps TRBD1 (5 bases). Germline V lookup: CDR1 SGHRS, CDR2 YFSETQ. This CDR3 has 15 residues. V lost 1 base and J lost 6, with 14 bases in between. The CDR3 protein is CASSLSGDQGQPQHF. The CDR3 DNA is TGCGCCAGCAGCTTGTCTGGGGACCAGGGTCAGCCCCAGCATTTT.

Judged by abundance, this clonotype is large (0.1 to 1%). Because this beta chain is a stray read in a library intended to capture alpha chains, its abundance should not be given much weight. This chain uses TRBV7-2 with TRBJ2-3, with 8 bases matching TRBD1. From germline, CDR1 is SGHTA and CDR2 FQGNSA. This CDR3 is built from 18 residues. Unmatched junction bases numbered 13, after V lost 3 bases and J lost 2 bases. CDR3 in amino acids: CASSFQPSGTGDTDTQYF. The CDR3 DNA reads TGTGCCAGCAGCTTCCAGCCTTCCGGGACAGGAGACACAGATACGCAGTATTTT.

This clonotype came up many times. Being off target in a library aimed at alpha chains, this beta chain has a size of little meaning. V usage is TRBV28 and J usage is TRBJ2-1; 11 nucleotides match TRBD2. Germline V lookup: CDR1 MDHEN, CDR2 SYDVKM. J gave up 1 base and V 8 bases, and 1 base lay outside the gene matches. The CDR3 spans 14 residues. The CDR3 DNA follows: TGTGCCAGCCTAGCGGGAGGTTCCTACAATGAGCAGTTCTTC. Translation gives CASLAGGSYNEQFF.

This clonotype was recorded many times. A library made for alpha chains picked up this beta chain off target, so its size means little. The chain uses TRBV28 and TRBJ2-3; D possibly uses TRBD1 or TRBD2 (5 bases each). V was shortened by 6 bases and J by 2 bases, with 18 bases between the two germline ends. The CDR3 is 16 residues long. Germline assignment: CDR1 MDHEN and CDR2 SYDVKM. The CDR3: CASSSVGLGATDTQYF. For the CDR3, the DNA is TGTGCCAGCAGCTCCGTCGGACTCGGGGCCACAGATACGCAGTATTTT.